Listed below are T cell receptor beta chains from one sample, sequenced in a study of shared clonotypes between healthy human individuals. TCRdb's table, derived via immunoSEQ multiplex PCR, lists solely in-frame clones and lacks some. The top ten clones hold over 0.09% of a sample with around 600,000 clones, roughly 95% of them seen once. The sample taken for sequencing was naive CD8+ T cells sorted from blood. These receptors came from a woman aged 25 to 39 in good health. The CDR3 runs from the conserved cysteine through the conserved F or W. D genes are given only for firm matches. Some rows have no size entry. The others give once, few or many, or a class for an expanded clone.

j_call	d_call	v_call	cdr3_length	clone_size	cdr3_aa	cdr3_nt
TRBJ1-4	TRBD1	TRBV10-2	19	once	CASSERGQVLGDIQEKLFF	TGCGCCAGCAGTGAACGCGGACAGGTGCTAGGGGATATACAGGAAAAACTGTTTTTT
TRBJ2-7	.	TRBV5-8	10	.	CAIGGDEQYF	TGTGCAATCGGAGGCGACGAGCAGTACTTC
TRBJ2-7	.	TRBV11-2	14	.	CASSFGSSSYEQYF	TGTGCCAGCAGCTTTGGGTCCAGCAGCTACGAGCAGTACTTC
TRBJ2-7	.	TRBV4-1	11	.	CASSQGLEQYF	TGCGCCAGCAGCCAAGGCCTCGAGCAGTACTTC
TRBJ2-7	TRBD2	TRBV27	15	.	CASRPRTSGKSEQYF	TGTGCCAGCAGACCCAGGACTAGCGGGAAGTCCGAGCAGTACTTC
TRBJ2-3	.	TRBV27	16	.	CAAGAADGRRTDTQYF	TGTGCCGCCGGGGCCGCAGATGGGCGTCGCACAGATACGCAGTATTTT
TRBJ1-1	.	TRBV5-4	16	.	CASSLMGSAMNTEAFF	TGTGCCAGCAGCTTGATGGGGTCTGCGATGAACACTGAAGCTTTCTTT
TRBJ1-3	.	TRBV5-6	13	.	CASSEGAGNTIYF	TGTGCCAGCAGCGAGGGAGCTGGAAACACCATATATTTT
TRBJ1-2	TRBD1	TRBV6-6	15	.	CASSQSTGVYYGYTF	TGTGCCAGCAGTCAATCGACAGGGGTGTACTATGGCTACACCTTC
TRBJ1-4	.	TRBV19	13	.	CASSPRLNEKLFF	TGTGCCAGTAGTCCTCGGCTTAATGAAAAACTGTTTTTT